A single sample gave rise to the 32 T cell receptor beta chains below, sequenced in a study of yellow fever vaccine responses in identical twins listed by TCRdb under 2018. The library relied on RT-PCR. The instrument given in TCRdb is Illumina HiSeq 2500. TCRdb trimmed public reads at Q25 via fastp, called clones via MiXCR and kept in-frame beta chains. Identical CDR3 proteins give one entry, which carries the most common genes and DNA. The sample data list about 13,000 distinct CDR3 sequences, and approximately 85% of these were observed just once. Clones ranked in the top ten supply over 1.5% of the sample. The material sequenced was T cells from blood (PBMCs), unsorted or a sorted subset (not recorded which), taken before or after yellow fever vaccination (not recorded which). These receptors were collected from a woman between 18 and 29 years old who received the yellow fever vaccine. Donor details come from another sample of the same person, matched by shared clones.

The V gene is TRBV12-3 or TRBV12-4, the J gene TRBJ2-7; perhaps TRBD1 as D (5 bases). The V gene lost 7 bases and the J gene lost 2 bases, with 12 bases spanning the gap. The CDR3 is 13 residues long. Here the CDR3 DNA reads TGTGCCAGCATAGGGGAAAGCACCTACGAGCAGTACTTC. Protein sequence: CASIGESTYEQYF.

This clonotype was picked up a small number of times. This chain links TRBV6-1 with TRBJ2-1; D may be TRBD1 or TRBD2 (5 bases each). The CDR3 covers 15 residues. Germline V gene lookup returns CDR1 MNHNS and CDR2 SASEGT. V lost 3 bases and J 4 bases, leaving 13 bases between the germline ends. For the CDR3, the DNA is TGTGCCAGCAGTGAGGGGCATGAGGGATACAATGAGCAGTTCTTC. Translation: CASSEGHEGYNEQFF.

This clonotype has only a few counts. V usage is TRBV27 and J usage is TRBJ2-1; 11 bases are shared with TRBD2. Looked up from germline, CDR1 is MNHEY and CDR2 is SMNVEV (reference sequence). The CDR3 contains 14 residues. After removal of 4 bases from V and 7 bases from J, the junction contained 3 bases not matched to a gene. CDR3 bases: TGTGCCAGCAGTTCCGGACTAGCGGGTAATGAGCAGTTCTTC. Residues: CASSSGLAGNEQFF.

This chain joins TRBV11-2 and TRBJ2-3; 7 bases agree with TRBD2. The trim removed 6 bases at V and 2 bases at J, leaving 17 bases unmatched. The CDR3 runs 18 residues. Germline loops: CDR1 SGHAT, CDR2 FQNNGV. CDR3 DNA: TGTGCCAGCAGTTCGGAGAGTATTCTAGCGGTCCCCACAGATACGCAGTATTTT. Translated, it gives CASSSESILAVPTDTQYF.

This chain uses TRBV11-3 with TRBJ2-7; possibly TRBD1 for D (6 bases). The V and J ends lost 0 bases and 1 base respectively, with 10 bases between them. CDR3 size: 15 residues. Germline V CDR1 and CDR2: SGHNT, YENEEA. DNA of the CDR3: TGTGCCAGCAGCTTAGATGGACAGCTATCCTACGAGCAGTACTTC. It encodes CASSLDGQLSYEQYF.

This clonotype was recorded only once. The chain is built from TRBV6-5 and TRBJ2-7; D might be TRBD1 (6 bases). CDR3 length: 15 residues. Germline CDR1 reads MNHEY; CDR2 reads SVGAGI. The V end was cut by 4 bases, the J end by 4 bases, with 17 bases between. The CDR3 DNA reads TGTGCCAGCAGTTTCTCGACAGGAGGACTGTACGAGCAGTACTTC. It is translated as CASSFSTGGLYEQYF.

CDR3 amino acids: CSVERAQGARREQYF. CDR3 nucleotide sequence: TGCAGCGTTGAAAGGGCGCAGGGGGCTCGACGCGAGCAGTACTTC. The chain links TRBV29-1 to TRBJ2-7; 8 nucleotides line up with TRBD1. J was trimmed by 6 bases and V by 2 bases; bases with no gene match: 12. The CDR3 consists of 15 residues. CDR1 SQVTM and CDR2 ANQGSEA come from the germline V gene.

The CDR3 spells CASSFSGGRDGYTF. The DNA for the CDR3 is TGTGCCAGCAGTTTTTCTGGGGGGAGGGATGGCTACACCTTC. The V gene is TRBV12-3 or TRBV12-4, the J gene TRBJ1-2; TRBD1 might be the D (5 bases). The V end lost 3 bases, the J end lost 6 bases, and 14 bases lay between the germline ends. The CDR3 extends over 14 amino acids.

This chain uses TRBV11-3 with TRBJ2-5; D uncertain. Germline V lookup: CDR1 SGHNT, CDR2 YENEEA. CDR3 length: 14 residues. Trimming took off 2 bases at V and 1 base at J, with 8 bases between the two ends. CDR3 loop: CASSLRRFQETQYF. Here the CDR3 DNA reads TGTGCCAGCAGCTTACGGAGATTCCAAGAGACCCAGTACTTC.

A single count supports this clonotype. The CDR3 nucleotides read TGTGCCAGCAGCCTTTTCCGGGACAGAAGCACAGATACGCAGTATTTT. The encoded protein is CASSLFRDRSTDTQYF. J is TRBJ2-3 and V is TRBV14; 7 bases agree with TRBD1. The CDR3 sequence is 16 residues long. Trimming took 4 bases from V and 0 from J; bases not matched to a gene: 7. The V gene's germline CDR1 is SGHDN and CDR2 FVKESK. Supplemented by reference TRBV14 and TRBJ2-3, the full variable domain reads EAGVTQFPSHSVIEKGQTVTLRCDPISGHDNLYWYRRVMGKEIKFLLHFVKESKQDESGMPNNRFLAERTGGTYSTLKVQPAELEDSGVYFCASSLFRDRSTDTQYFGPGTRLTVL.

This chain connects TRBV29-1 to TRBJ2-7, with 7 positions matching TRBD1. CDR1 SQVTM and CDR2 ANQGSEA come from the germline V gene. The CDR3 has 13 residues. V shed 6 bases, J shed 0 bases, and the junction held 5 bases outside the gene matches. CDR3 in DNA: TGCAGCGTCGTACAGGGGAGCTCCTACGAGCAGTACTTC. It yields the protein CSVVQGSSYEQYF.

This sequence joins TRBV12-5 and TRBJ2-2; TRBD2 is a possible D gene (6 bases). Trimming took 0 bases from V and 2 from J, leaving 16 bases between them. The CDR3 runs 18 residues. CDR1 is LGHNT and CDR2 is FRNRAP in the germline V gene. CDR3 sequence (DNA): TGTGCTAGTGGTTTGGTAGAAGGAGGGCAGGGTAACACCGGGGAGCTGTTTTTT. It is translated as CASGLVEGGQGNTGELFF.

This sequence joins TRBV20-1 and TRBJ2-7; D unresolved. Trimming cost V 1 base and J 0 bases, with 13 bases left between them. CDR1 and CDR2 (germline): DFQATT, SNEGSKA (reference sequence). There are 15 residues in the CDR3. The CDR3 protein is CSARVRPLTSYEQYF. The CDR3 DNA reads as TGCAGTGCTAGAGTCCGGCCTTTAACCTCCTACGAGCAGTACTTC.

The CDR3: CSVGQGAGEQYF. CDR3 nucleotide sequence: TGCAGCGTGGGACAGGGGGCGGGGGAGCAGTACTTC. The genes are TRBV29-1 and TRBJ2-7; 12 bases are shared with TRBD1. Unmatched junction bases numbered 4, after V lost 6 bases and J lost 7 bases. This CDR3 is built from 12 residues. The germline V gene has CDR1 SQVTM and CDR2 ANQGSEA.

The chain recombines TRBV3-1 with TRBJ1-6, with D possibly matching TRBD1 (6 bases). This CDR3 is built from 15 residues. Per the germline V gene, CDR1 is LGHDT and CDR2 is YNNKEL (reference sequence). Trimming removed 1 base from V and 6 bases from J, with 10 bases in between. The CDR3 coding sequence is TGTGCCAGCAGCCAAGGGACAGAACTTAATTCACCCCTCCACTTT. It codes for CASSQGTELNSPLHF.

V is TRBV6-4 and J is TRBJ2-1; D perhaps matches TRBD2 (6 bases). CDR1 is MRHNA, CDR2 SNTAGT, per germline. Trimming shortened V by 2 bases and J by 4 bases, and 9 bases separated the two germline ends. The CDR3 totals 14 residues. CDR3 nucleotide sequence: TGTGCCAGCAGTGACGGTGGAGGGTACAATGAGCAGTTCTTC. This encodes CASSDGGGYNEQFF.

This clonotype was recorded once. This rearrangement joins TRBV3-1 to TRBJ2-1; D remains unclear. V was trimmed by 0 bases and J by 3 bases, leaving 9 bases between them. Germline V CDR1 and CDR2: LGHDT, YNNKEL (reference sequence). There are 15 residues in the CDR3. CDR3 in amino acids: CASSQDLVIYNEQFF. CDR3 coding DNA: TGTGCCAGCAGCCAAGATTTGGTTATCTACAATGAGCAGTTCTTC.

V and J are TRBV7-3 and TRBJ2-3; 8 bases map to TRBD2. There are 17 residues in the CDR3. J gave up 3 bases and V 5 bases, and 13 bases lay outside the gene matches. Germline V gene sequence: CDR1 SGHTA, CDR2 FQGTGA. In nucleotides, the CDR3 is TGTGCCAGCAGCCCAACGAATCGCGGGGGGTGGACAGATACGCAGTATTTT. It is translated as CASSPTNRGGWTDTQYF.

The chain uses TRBV2 and TRBJ2-1; tentative D call: TRBD2 (6 bases). V was cut by 1 base and J by 0 bases, with 10 bases left in between. The CDR3 is made up of 16 amino acids. Germline-derived CDR1 and CDR2 are SNHLY and FYNNEI. Here the CDR3 DNA reads TGTGCCAGCAGTGAAGGGGGCGGGACCTCCTACAATGAGCAGTTCTTC. Amino acid sequence: CASSEGGGTSYNEQFF.

The V call is TRBV7-9, the J call TRBJ2-1; 8 nucleotides agree with TRBD2. Per germline, CDR1 SEHNR and CDR2 FQNEAQ (reference sequence). This CDR3 comprises 15 residues. With 11 bases clipped from V and 3 bases from J, the junction kept 12 bases outside the gene matches. The CDR3 is CADLPPAGDYNEQFF. The CDR3 nucleotides read TGTGCCGACTTACCCCCAGCGGGGGACTACAATGAGCAGTTCTTC.

A single count supports this clonotype. V is TRBV28 and J is TRBJ2-7, with 8 bases identical to TRBD2. Trimming cost V 8 bases and J 2 bases; bases outside gene matches: 8. The CDR3 contains 14 residues. Germline CDR1 is MDHEN and CDR2 is SYDVKM. The CDR3 DNA reads as TGTGCCAGCGCCAGCGGGGGAATAGCCTACGAGCAGTACTTC. Amino acid sequence: CASASGGIAYEQYF. Based on the CDR3 plus reference TRBV28 and TRBJ2-7, the full variable domain is DVKVTQSSRYLVKRTGEKVFLECVQDMDHENMFWYRQDPGLGLRLIYFSYDVKMKEKGDIPEGYSVSREKKERFSLILESASTNQTSMYLCASASGGIAYEQYFGPGTRLTVT.

The J gene is TRBJ2-5, the V gene TRBV7-3; 7 bases are a match to TRBD2. J lost 5 bases, V lost 5 bases, and 8 bases had no gene match. CDR1 and CDR2 (germline): SGHTA, FQGTGA. The CDR3 is made up of 14 amino acids. CDR3 sequence (DNA): TGTGCCAGCAGCCTTGGGGGGGGAGGGGAGACCCAGTACTTC. It codes for CASSLGGGGETQYF.

The sample holds a few counts of this clonotype. V usage is TRBV14 and J usage is TRBJ1-1; D possibly corresponds to TRBD1 (5 bases). The length of the CDR3 is 14 residues. Germline V gene data show CDR1 as SGHDN and CDR2 as FVKESK. Trimming stripped 3 bases from V and 0 bases from J, with 8 bases between. The CDR3 reads CASSHPGLNTEAFF. The CDR3 DNA sequence: TGTGCCAGCAGCCATCCAGGGTTGAACACTGAAGCTTTCTTT.

The chain couples TRBV11-2 to TRBJ2-7, with TRBD2 as a possible D gene (5 bases). Trimming cost V 5 bases and J 6 bases, with 17 bases left between them. CDR1 and CDR2 (germline): SGHAT, FQNNGV. CDR3 length equals 14 residues. CDR3: CASSLVQEVSEQYF. The CDR3 DNA follows: TGTGCCAGCAGCCTCGTCCAGGAGGTTAGCGAGCAGTACTTC.

This rearrangement joins TRBV29-1 to TRBJ2-7; D gene ambiguous. With 6 bases removed from V and 2 bases from J, the gap between germline ends came to 11 bases. Germline V gives CDR1 SQVTM, CDR2 ANQGSEA. The CDR3 extends over 12 amino acids. CDR3 bases: TGCAGCGTCGCGGTTCTTACCTACGAGCAGTACTTC. It translates to CSVAVLTYEQYF.

V and J are TRBV2 and TRBJ1-6; 11 bases align to TRBD1. There are 15 residues in the CDR3. V gave up 5 bases and J gave up 7 bases; unmatched junction bases: 4. Per germline, CDR1 SNHLY and CDR2 FYNNEI. The CDR3 loop is CASSTWTGGNSPLHF. CDR3 nucleotide sequence: TGTGCCAGCAGTACTTGGACAGGGGGCAATTCACCCCTCCACTTT.

The chain is built from TRBV29-1 and TRBJ2-1; D gene unclear. The V end was cut by 0 bases, the J end by 10 bases, with 13 bases between. The germline CDR1 and CDR2 sequences are SQVTM and ANQGSEA. The CDR3 sequence is 13 residues long. The CDR3 spells CSVEEDPAREQFF. CDR3 bases: TGCAGCGTTGAAGAGGACCCGGCTCGGGAGCAGTTCTTC.

The V call is TRBV10-1, the J call TRBJ2-7; TRBD1 matches at 7 bases. The germline V gene encodes CDR1 WNHNN and CDR2 SYGVQD (reference sequence). V lost 0 bases to trimming and J lost 3 bases; unmatched junction nucleotides: 11. The CDR3 consists of 17 residues. CDR3 nucleotides: TGCGCCAGCAGTGAGTCGGTCTTTCCGACAGGGAGCTACGAGCAGTACTTC. This codes for CASSESVFPTGSYEQYF.

The J gene is TRBJ1-5, the V gene TRBV18, with D possibly being TRBD1 (6 bases). The CDR3 has 13 amino acids. Trimming left V 1 base short and J 6 bases short, with 7 bases between. Germline V CDR1 and CDR2: KGHSH, LQKENI. The CDR3 reads CASSPQDSQPQHF. CDR3 bases: TGTGCCAGCTCACCACAGGACAGTCAGCCCCAGCATTTT.

This clonotype was found once. The chain links TRBV12-3 or TRBV12-4 to TRBJ2-7; possible D gene TRBD1, 5 bases. The length of the CDR3 is 14 residues. Deletions cut 5 bases from V and 3 bases from J, with 14 bases between. The CDR3 is CASSPVTGLYEQYF. CDR3 in DNA: TGTGCCAGCAGTCCCGTTACAGGCCTCTACGAGCAGTACTTC.

In its sample, this clonotype was seen a few times. The chain links TRBV29-1 to TRBJ2-5; D unresolved. Trimming pared 4 bases from V and 12 bases from J, leaving 18 bases between. CDR1 and CDR2 from the germline V gene are SQVTM and ANQGSEA. The CDR3 covers 12 residues. CDR3 DNA: TGCAGCGTTGCCAGAGACCCTGGACCGGAGTACTTC. It codes for CSVARDPGPEYF.

This chain connects TRBV10-1 to TRBJ2-5, with D unclear. CDR3 length: 14 amino acids. Trimming shortened V by 6 bases and J by 0 bases, and 11 bases separated the two germline ends. CDR1 and CDR2 (germline): WNHNN, SYGVQD (reference sequence). CDR3 sequence: CASSKGRHQETQYF. The DNA for the CDR3 is TGCGCCAGCAGCAAAGGGCGCCACCAAGAGACCCAGTACTTC.